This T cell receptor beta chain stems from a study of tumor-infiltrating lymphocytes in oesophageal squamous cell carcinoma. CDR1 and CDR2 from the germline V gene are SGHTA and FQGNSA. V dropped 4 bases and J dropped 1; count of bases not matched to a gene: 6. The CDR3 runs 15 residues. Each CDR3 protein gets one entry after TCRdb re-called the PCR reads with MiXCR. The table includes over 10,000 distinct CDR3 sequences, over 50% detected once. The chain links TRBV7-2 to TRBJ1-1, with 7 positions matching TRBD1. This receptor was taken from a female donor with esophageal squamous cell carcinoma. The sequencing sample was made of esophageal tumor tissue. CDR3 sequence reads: CASSSRGTANTEAFF. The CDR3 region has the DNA TGTGCCAGCAGCTCAAGGGGGACAGCGAACACTGAAGCTTTCTTT.